The next 13 T cell receptor beta chains were all read from a single sample in a study of molecular identifiers for immune sequencing clone quantification. TCRdb called the PCR reads again in MiXCR, with one record for every CDR3 protein. This table has more than 35,000 distinct CDR3 sequences, approximately 20% appearing once. Specimen: naive CD8+ T cells from blood, with Jurkat cell RNA spiked in. Indicated subset: FACS-sorted CD8+CD4-CCR7+CD45RA+ naive T cells. These receptors came from a human donor in good health. Some libraries in this study had Jurkat cell RNA spiked in.

Ten or more counts support this clonotype. This chain links TRBV7-8 with TRBJ1-6; possibly TRBD1 for D (5 bases). Germline assignment: CDR1 SGHVS and CDR2 FQNEAQ. Trimming removed 4 bases at V and 2 bases at J, with 9 bases between. The CDR3 runs to 15 residues. This CDR3 is CASSSVTAYNSPLHF. The CDR3 nucleotides read TGTGCCAGCAGCTCGGTGACAGCCTATAATTCACCCCTCCACTTT.

This clonotype was observed at least ten times. The rearrangement links TRBV6-2 or TRBV6-3 to TRBJ1-2; TRBD1 matches 7 bases. The CDR3 is 15 amino acids. Per germline, CDR1 MNHEY and CDR2 SVGEGT. The trim removed 5 bases at V and 4 bases at J, leaving 10 bases unmatched. CDR3 coding DNA: TGTGCCAGCAGTACCAGACAGGGAAGCGTCTATGGCTACACCTTC. Translating gives CASSTRQGSVYGYTF.

A note on this clonotype: A much bigger clone sits one base away, suggesting this may be a read error. The chain employs TRBV20-1 and TRBJ2-1; 10 bases are shared with TRBD2. V lost 0 bases to trimming and J lost 8 bases; unmatched junction nucleotides: 13. Germline CDR1 reads DFQATT; CDR2 reads SNEGSKA (reference sequence). This CDR3 contains 17 residues. CDR3 protein: CSARDHSGGKPGDEQFF. The CDR3 bases are TGCAGTGCTAGAGATCATAGCGGGGGGAAACCGGGGGATGAGCAGTTCTTC.

This clonotype showed up many times. The V gene is TRBV2, the J gene TRBJ1-2; D remains unclear. The length of the CDR3 is 15 residues. Germline CDR1 is SNHLY and CDR2 is FYNNEI. Trimming took 0 bases from V and 4 from J, leaving 12 bases between them. CDR3: CASSEARWPGYGYTF. The CDR3 DNA follows: TGTGCCAGCAGTGAAGCGCGTTGGCCAGGCTATGGCTACACCTTC.

Concerning this clonotype itself: A read error may be the cause here, since a much bigger clone is one base away. The gene calls are TRBV20-1 and TRBJ1-1, with D uncertain. The CDR3 contains 13 residues. Germline CDR1 DFQATT, CDR2 SNEGSKA (reference sequence). The CDR3 spells CSAPGLMNTGAFF. DNA for the CDR3: TGCAGTGCTCCCGGGCTGATGAACACTGGAGCTTTCTTT.

Points on this clonotype: One end of the junction fails to match germline, which may point to a read error. This chain uses TRBV28 with TRBJ2-5, with D possibly being TRBD2 (6 bases). The CDR3 is made up of 15 amino acids. Per the germline V gene, CDR1 is MDHEN and CDR2 is SYDVKM. Here the CDR3 reads CASNLGGTYQETQYF. The CDR3 DNA follows: TGTGCCAGCAATTTAGGCGGGACGTACCAAGAGACCCAGTACTTC.

The table lists this clonotype with many counts. CDR3 in amino acids: CASSPRTGPYEQYF. The CDR3 DNA sequence: TGTGCCAGCAGCCCCCGGACAGGGCCCTACGAGCAGTACTTC. V gene TRBV28 combines with J gene TRBJ2-7; 8 bases line up with TRBD1. CDR1 MDHEN and CDR2 SYDVKM come from the germline V gene. Trimming took 6 bases from V and 2 from J; bases not matched to a gene: 6. The CDR3 has 14 amino acids.

This clonotype was picked up many times. The chain recombines TRBV3-1 with TRBJ2-3; D remains ambiguous. Germline loops: CDR1 LGHDT, CDR2 YNNKEL (reference sequence). The CDR3 extends over 13 amino acids. V was clipped by 7 bases and J by 1 base, with 9 bases between them. DNA for the CDR3: TGTGCCAGCACATACGCCGGCACAGATACGCAGTATTTT. This encodes CASTYAGTDTQYF.

As to this clonotype: This may arise from a read error, as a much more abundant clone is one base away. CDR3 in amino acids: CSAGISDQETQYF. The CDR3 nucleotides read TGCAGTGCTGGGATCAGTGACCAAGAGACCCAGTACTTC. V is TRBV20-1 and J is TRBJ2-5; D uncertain. From germline, CDR1 is DFQATT and CDR2 SNEGSKA (reference sequence). The CDR3 is made up of 13 amino acids. V gave up 5 bases and J gave up 0 bases, with 10 bases separating them.

The chain recombines TRBV18 with TRBJ2-5; TRBD2 aligns across 10 bases. Trimming cost V 6 bases and J 5 bases; bases outside gene matches: 9. Germline loops: CDR1 KGHSH, CDR2 LQKENI. This CDR3 has 15 amino acids. CDR3 in DNA: TGTGCCAGCTCGCGATGGACTAGCGGTGAGGAGACCCAGTACTTC. This translates into CASSRWTSGEETQYF.

There are a few counts of this clonotype. It may be a read error: a sequence one base away is much more abundant. The CDR3 nucleotides are TGCGCCGGCAGCCAAGATGCCAGGACGTACGAGCAGTACTTC. Protein product: CAGSQDARTYEQYF. The chain employs TRBV4-3 and TRBJ2-7; D is undetermined. Per germline, CDR1 LGHNA and CDR2 YSLEER. CDR3 size: 14 residues.

This clonotype has a count of ten or more. The chain joins TRBV20-1 to TRBJ2-3, with D perhaps being TRBD1 or TRBD2 (5 bases each). Trimming took 0 bases from V and 0 from J, leaving 13 bases between them. CDR3 size: 16 residues. CDR1 DFQATT and CDR2 SNEGSKA come from the germline V gene (reference sequence). In DNA form, the CDR3 reads TGCAGTGCTAGAGAAATTGGGGACGGGAGCACAGATACGCAGTATTTT. Translated, it gives CSAREIGDGSTDTQYF.

This clonotype was detected ten times or more. The CDR3 DNA is TGCGCCAGCAGCCAATTAACAGGAGCCTATGGCTACACCTTC. It codes for CASSQLTGAYGYTF. This chain uses TRBV4-1 with TRBJ1-2; the D gene is possibly TRBD1 (5 bases). CDR3 length: 14 amino acids. Trimming pared 2 bases from V and 4 bases from J, leaving 11 bases between. Germline V gives CDR1 MGHRA, CDR2 YSYEKL.